Below are 26 T cell receptor beta chains sequenced from a single sample in a study of cytomegalovirus exposure and HLA in healthy donors. This PCR relied on a set of 60 Vbeta primers and 13 Jbeta primers. Produced via immunoSEQ multiplex PCR; TCRdb's table is partial and in-frame only. The table has about 190,000 clones, roughly 87% seen once. Sequenced: PBMCs. The receptors shown here come from a boy aged 2 to 10 in good health and CMV-seronegative.

The rearrangement joins TRBV19 to TRBJ2-2; 9 bases line up with TRBD2. The ends lost 4 bases at V and 3 bases at J; junction bases unmatched: 0. The germline V gene has CDR1 LNHDA and CDR2 SQIVND (reference sequence). This CDR3 comprises 14 residues. DNA for the CDR3: TGTGCCAGTAGTAAGCGGGGGGACACCGGGGAGCTGTTTTTT. This translates into CASSKRGDTGELFF. The entire variable domain, with the rest obtained from reference TRBV19 and TRBJ2-2, is as follows: DGGITQSPKYLFRKEGQNVTLSCEQNLNHDAMYWYRQDPGQGLRLIYYSQIVNDFQKGDIAEGYSVSREKKESFPLTVTSAQKNPTAFYLCASSKRGDTGELFFGEGSRLTVL.

This chain uses TRBV28 with TRBJ2-4; TRBD1 is a possible D gene (7 bases). CDR1 is MDHEN and CDR2 is SYDVKM in the germline V gene. The CDR3 consists of 15 residues. V gave up 3 bases and J gave up 11 bases, with 20 bases separating them. The CDR3 reads CASSLQGGGGTFQYF. In DNA form, the CDR3 reads TGTGCCAGCAGTTTGCAGGGGGGTGGCGGCACATTTCAGTACTTC.

The chain carries TRBV5-5 and TRBJ2-1, with 11 bases identical to TRBD2. Losses at the gene ends were 4 bases for V and 6 bases for J; bases not matched to a gene: 6. Germline assignment: CDR1 SGHKS and CDR2 YYEKEE (reference sequence). CDR3 length: 15 residues. This chain's CDR3 is CASSGSGGAPNEQFF. The CDR3 DNA reads as TGTGCCAGCAGCGGTAGCGGGGGGGCCCCCAATGAGCAGTTCTTC.

The rearrangement uses TRBV2 and TRBJ2-1; no definite D call. This CDR3 is 17 amino acids long. The germline V gene has CDR1 SNHLY and CDR2 FYNNEI. The V and J ends lost 6 bases and 2 bases respectively, with 20 bases between them. The CDR3 coding sequence is TGTGCCAGCAGCAAAGATTCCGTAAGCGTCCCCTACAATGAGCAGTTCTTC. It codes for CASSKDSVSVPYNEQFF. The full variable domain, rest sourced from reference TRBV2 and TRBJ2-1, is EPEVTQTPSHQVTQMGQEVILRCVPISNHLYFYWYRQILGQKVEFLVSFYNNEISEKSEIFDDQFSVERPDGSNFTLKIRSTKLEDSAMYFCASSKDSVSVPYNEQFFGPGTRLTVL.

V is TRBV6-1 and J is TRBJ1-2; TRBD1 matches 10 bases. CDR3 length: 14 amino acids. From germline, CDR1 is MNHNS and CDR2 SASEGT. Germline trimming cut 10 bases from V and 8 bases from J; bases unmatched to any gene: 13. The CDR3 region has the DNA TGTGCCACCATTTTGGCCGGACAGGGGGAAGGCTACACCTTC. It codes for CATILAGQGEGYTF.

This chain joins TRBV6-5 and TRBJ1-1; the D gene is possibly TRBD1 (5 bases). Germline loops: CDR1 MNHEY, CDR2 SVGAGI. CDR3 length: 13 residues. V gave up 5 bases and J gave up 5 bases, with 12 bases separating them. The CDR3 DNA reads TGTGCCAGCAGTCGGACGGGGGTGACTGAAGCTTTCTTT. As protein: CASSRTGVTEAFF.

The rearrangement links TRBV15 to TRBJ2-4, with D tentatively TRBD2 (6 bases). With 3 bases removed from V and 5 bases from J, the gap between germline ends came to 8 bases. Germline assignment: CDR1 LNHNV and CDR2 YYDKDF (reference sequence). The length of the CDR3 is 13 residues. The CDR3 here is CATSRTGENIQYF. The CDR3 bases are TGTGCCACCAGCAGGACGGGAGAAAACATTCAGTACTTC. Variable domain in full (rest from reference TRBV15 and TRBJ2-4): DAMVIQNPRYQVTQFGKPVTLSCSQTLNHNVMYWYQQKSSQAPKLLFHYYDKDFNNEADTPDNFQSRRPNTSFCFLDIRSPGLGDTAMYLCATSRTGENIQYFGAGTRLSVL.

There are a few counts of this clone. The rearrangement joins TRBV28 to TRBJ2-6; D might be TRBD1 (6 bases). Trimming pared 0 bases from V and 4 bases from J, leaving 7 bases between. This CDR3 has 15 residues. CDR1 is MDHEN, CDR2 SYDVKM, per germline. CDR3 in DNA: TGTGCCAGCAGTTTATGGGGGACAGGGGCCAACGTCCTGACTTTC. Translated, it gives CASSLWGTGANVLTF.

The chain couples TRBV14 to TRBJ1-1; D perhaps matches TRBD1 (5 bases). CDR1 is SGHDN, CDR2 FVKESK, per germline. The CDR3 totals 21 residues. V shed 0 bases and J shed 3 bases, with 29 bases lying between them. The CDR3: CASSQEAGFIDVGKGDTEAFF. Written as DNA, the CDR3 is TGTGCCAGCAGCCAAGAAGCAGGGTTTATAGATGTGGGAAAAGGGGACACTGAAGCTTTCTTT.

The chain uses TRBV27 and TRBJ1-6; possibly TRBD1 for D (6 bases). CDR1 is MNHEY, CDR2 SMNVEV, per germline (reference sequence). This CDR3 has 14 amino acids. The V gene lost 0 bases and the J gene lost 9 bases, with 9 bases spanning the gap. The CDR3 here is CASSLSRGSSPLHF. As DNA, the CDR3 is TGTGCCAGCAGTTTATCAAGGGGGTCTTCACCCCTCCACTTT.

The chain couples TRBV19 to TRBJ2-4, with 9 bases aligning to TRBD1. From germline, CDR1 is LNHDA and CDR2 SQIVND (reference sequence). V gave up 6 bases and J gave up 0 bases; unmatched junction bases: 12. The CDR3 loop spans 18 amino acids. CDR3 protein: CASRKSRDRALAKNIQYF. CDR3 in DNA: TGTGCCAGTAGGAAGAGCCGGGACAGGGCCTTAGCCAAAAACATTCAGTACTTC. The entire variable domain, with the rest obtained from reference TRBV19 and TRBJ2-4, is as follows: DGGITQSPKYLFRKEGQNVTLSCEQNLNHDAMYWYRQDPGQGLRLIYYSQIVNDFQKGDIAEGYSVSREKKESFPLTVTSAQKNPTAFYLCASRKSRDRALAKNIQYFGAGTRLSVL.

The V call is TRBV6-5, the J call TRBJ2-7, with D possibly matching TRBD1 (6 bases). The V gene lost 6 bases and the J gene lost 1 base, with 7 bases spanning the gap. Per germline, CDR1 MNHEY and CDR2 SVGAGI. The length of the CDR3 is 12 residues. The CDR3 coding sequence is TGTGCCAGCAGAACAGGGTCCTACGAGCAGTACTTC. Amino acids: CASRTGSYEQYF.

This chain connects TRBV10-3 to TRBJ1-2; 7 bases map to TRBD1. The CDR3 has 14 amino acids. Looked up from germline, CDR1 is ENHRY and CDR2 is SYGVKD. After removal of 6 bases from V and 2 bases from J, the junction contained 6 bases not matched to a gene. The CDR3 region has the DNA TGTGCCATCAGGGACGACAGGGTGAACTATGGCTACACCTTC. Its translation: CAIRDDRVNYGYTF.

This clone was detected once. V gene TRBV30 combines with J gene TRBJ1-5; no firm D call. Germline lookup yields CDR1 GTSNPN and CDR2 SVGIG (reference sequence). Trimming stripped 2 bases from V and 3 bases from J, with 11 bases between. The CDR3 extends over 14 amino acids. The CDR3 here is CAWSRTGINQPQHF. The CDR3 nucleotides are TGTGCCTGGAGTCGGACGGGGATCAATCAGCCCCAGCATTTT.

V and J are TRBV2 and TRBJ1-6; D perhaps matches TRBD1 (5 bases). The germline V gene has CDR1 SNHLY and CDR2 FYNNEI. The CDR3 extends over 14 amino acids. With 7 bases removed from V and 5 bases from J, the gap between germline ends came to 12 bases. CDR3 DNA: TGTGCCAGCAATCGACAGAGCAATAATTCACCCCTCCACTTT. Translation: CASNRQSNNSPLHF.

DNA of the CDR3: TGTGCCAGCACGGAAGGGGGGGGCTCCGAGCAGTACTTC. Amino acid sequence: CASTEGGGSEQYF. This chain links TRBV6-4 with TRBJ2-7; a possible D gene is TRBD2 (7 bases). Between the trimmed V and J ends, which lost 7 bases and 6 bases, there was a span of 16 bases. Germline V CDR1 and CDR2: MRHNA, SNTAGT. The CDR3 is 13 amino acids.

This chain joins TRBV23-1 and TRBJ1-2; possibly TRBD1 for D (5 bases). TRBV23-1 is known as an ORF, though its function is uncertain. V dropped 0 bases and J dropped 4 bases, with 12 bases sitting between them. This CDR3 contains 15 residues. CDR3 residues: CASSQSQAPLYGYTF. CDR3 DNA: TGCGCCAGCAGTCAATCACAGGCTCCCCTCTATGGCTACACCTTC.

The V gene is TRBV29-1, the J gene TRBJ1-3; a possible D gene is TRBD1 (6 bases). Germline assignment: CDR1 SQVTM and CDR2 ANQGSEA. CDR3 length equals 11 residues. The V and J ends lost 5 bases and 9 bases respectively, with 11 bases between them. CDR3 nucleotide sequence: TGCAGCGTTTTGGACAGCGGCACCATATATTTT. Its protein product is CSVLDSGTIYF.

This sequence joins TRBV27 and TRBJ1-1; 7 positions agree with TRBD1. The germline V gene has CDR1 MNHEY and CDR2 SMNVEV (reference sequence). The ends lost 6 bases at V and 0 bases at J; junction bases unmatched: 13. The CDR3 runs 17 residues. CDR3: CASSPHRTGTMNTEAFF. Written as DNA, the CDR3 is TGTGCCAGCAGCCCCCATAGGACAGGAACTATGAACACTGAAGCTTTCTTT.

This chain links TRBV19 with TRBJ2-2; a weak D match, TRBD2 (5 bases). V lost 5 bases and J lost 3, with 10 bases in between. This CDR3 comprises 14 residues. Germline assignment: CDR1 LNHDA and CDR2 SQIVND (reference sequence). CDR3 nucleotide sequence: TGTGCCAGTAGTCATCCGGGGTACACCGGGGAGCTGTTTTTT. Protein sequence: CASSHPGYTGELFF.

The V call is TRBV2, the J call TRBJ2-7; no definite D call. In germline, CDR1 is SNHLY, CDR2 FYNNEI. Trimming pared 4 bases from V and 5 bases from J, leaving 3 bases between. The CDR3 length is 10 residues. CDR3 DNA sequence: TGTGCCAGCAGTGTCGACGAGCAGTACTTC. It encodes CASSVDEQYF.

V usage is TRBV18 and J usage is TRBJ2-7; the D is unclear. Trimming took off 0 bases at V and 6 bases at J, with 15 bases between the two ends. This CDR3 is built from 15 residues. The germline V gene has CDR1 KGHSH and CDR2 LQKENI. CDR3 nucleotide sequence: TGTGCCAGCTCACCACCGGCCACTCTAGTAATCGAGCAGTACTTC. Translating gives CASSPPATLVIEQYF.

The genes are TRBV5-1 and TRBJ2-3; TRBD2 matches at 13 bases. The CDR3 sequence is 18 residues long. Germline values: CDR1 SGHRS, CDR2 YFSETQ. The ends lost 4 bases at V and 0 bases at J; junction bases unmatched: 8. The CDR3 protein is CASSGPGLAGLSTDTQYF. The CDR3 DNA is TGCGCCAGCAGCGGCCCGGGACTAGCGGGGCTCAGCACAGATACGCAGTATTTT.

This clone has just one count. J is TRBJ1-1 and V is TRBV6-5, with D hard to call. CDR3 size: 13 residues. Germline CDR1 reads MNHEY; CDR2 reads SVGAGI. V lost 5 bases, J lost 2 bases, and 9 bases lay in between. CDR3 in amino acids: CASSLLFNTEAFF. In DNA, the CDR3 is TGTGCCAGCAGTCTTCTGTTCAACACTGAAGCTTTCTTT.

This chain joins TRBV28 and TRBJ2-6, with a weak D call TRBD2 (5 bases). V lost 9 bases, J lost 0 bases, and 12 bases lay in between. Germline V CDR1 and CDR2: MDHEN, SYDVKM. This CDR3 is 15 amino acids long. The CDR3 region is CASSIGLSGANVLTF. For the CDR3, the DNA is TGTGCCAGTAGTATCGGACTCTCTGGGGCCAACGTCCTGACTTTC.

The chain couples TRBV6-1 to TRBJ2-5; 8 bases fit TRBD1. The J call may be wrong; the DNA end is better matched by TRBJ2-7. In germline, CDR1 is MNHNS, CDR2 SASEGT. The CDR3 has 15 amino acids. The CDR3 nucleotides read TGTGCCAGCAGTGAAGGAGGGACAGGCCCCTACGAGCAGTACTTC. It encodes CASSEGGTGPYEQYF.